The text below deals with one TCR beta chain. The source of the sample is a study of cytomegalovirus exposure and HLA in healthy donors. Amplification used 60 Vbeta primers and 13 Jbeta primers. TCRdb's table, derived via immunoSEQ multiplex PCR, lists solely in-frame clones and lacks some. This sample's clone table lists about 160,000 clones. The CDR3 has 13 residues. Germline V gene data show CDR1 as SGHTA and CDR2 as FQGTGA. Between the trimmed V and J ends, which lost 3 bases and 1 base, there was a span of 6 bases. The J gene is TRBJ2-5, the V gene TRBV7-3; possible D gene TRBD1, 5 bases. The clonotype was recovered from a woman aged 55 to 70 in good health and CMV-seronegative. Input material: PBMCs. The CDR3 DNA sequence: TGTGCCAGCAGCTTCCAGGGCCAAGAGACCCAGTACTTC. Protein sequence: CASSFQGQETQYF.